A single sample is the source of the 21 T cell receptor beta chains below, sequenced in a study of cytomegalovirus exposure and HLA in healthy donors. Profiling relied on immunoSEQ multiplex PCR, and the TCRdb table lists in-frame clones only, not all of them. The sample contains 90,000 or so clones, 85% of which appear only once. The sample taken for sequencing was PBMCs. The receptors derive from a young man in good health and CMV-seropositive.

The V gene is TRBV4-1, the J gene TRBJ1-1, with 9 nucleotides matching TRBD1. With V trimmed by 1 base and J by 4 bases, 1 base remained unmatched. Germline-derived CDR1 and CDR2 are MGHRA and YSYEKL. CDR3 length: 14 residues. The CDR3 DNA sequence: TGCGCCAGCAGCCAAGGGGACAGGGCCACTGAAGCTTTCTTT. Translation gives CASSQGDRATEAFF.

This clone has a handful of counts. CDR3 amino acids: CASSSFGAGGRAAGELFF. The CDR3 nucleotides read TGTGCCAGCAGTTCCTTTGGAGCGGGAGGTCGTGCCGCCGGGGAGCTGTTTTTT. The chain joins TRBV28 to TRBJ2-2; 9 nucleotides match TRBD2. V lost 4 bases to trimming and J lost 6 bases; unmatched junction nucleotides: 15. This CDR3 contains 18 residues. Germline loops: CDR1 MDHEN, CDR2 SYDVKM. Full variable domain (missing parts from reference TRBV28 and TRBJ2-2): DVKVTQSSRYLVKRTGEKVFLECVQDMDHENMFWYRQDPGLGLRLIYFSYDVKMKEKGDIPEGYSVSREKKERFSLILESASTNQTSMYLCASSSFGAGGRAAGELFFGEGSRLTVL.

The rearrangement uses TRBV2 and TRBJ1-4; a weak D match, TRBD1 (5 bases). This CDR3 contains 10 residues. V was clipped by 8 bases and J by 12 bases, with 10 bases between them. From germline, CDR1 is SNHLY and CDR2 FYNNEI. CDR3 amino acids: CASRGYELFF. CDR3 sequence (DNA): TGTGCCAGCCGGGGGTATGAACTGTTTTTT. The full variable domain, its missing parts supplied by reference TRBV2 and TRBJ1-4, is EPEVTQTPSHQVTQMGQEVILRCVPISNHLYFYWYRQILGQKVEFLVSFYNNEISEKSEIFDDQFSVERPDGSNFTLKIRSTKLEDSAMYFCASRGYELFFGSGTQLSVL.

This chain links TRBV11-3 with TRBJ2-1; D is perhaps TRBD2 (6 bases). V gave up 6 bases and J gave up 6 bases, with 18 bases separating them. The CDR3 sequence is 15 residues long. The germline gives CDR1 SGHNT, CDR2 YENEEA. The CDR3 sequence is CASRDYKIKANEQFF. In nucleotides, the CDR3 is TGTGCCAGCAGGGACTACAAGATTAAGGCCAATGAGCAGTTCTTC.

The chain employs TRBV5-5 and TRBJ2-7, with 11 bases aligning to TRBD1. Looked up from germline, CDR1 is SGHKS and CDR2 is YYEKEE (reference sequence). The CDR3 loop spans 16 amino acids. V lost 4 bases to trimming and J lost 4 bases; unmatched junction nucleotides: 10. DNA of the CDR3: TGTGCCAGCAGCAGAGTAGGACAGGGGGCCCTGTACGAGCAGTACTTC. It encodes CASSRVGQGALYEQYF. Full variable domain (missing parts from reference TRBV5-5 and TRBJ2-7): DAGVTQSPTHLIKTRGQQVTLRCSPISGHKSVSWYQQVLGQGPQFIFQYYEKEERGRGNFPDRFSARQFPNYSSELNVNALLLGDSALYLCASSRVGQGALYEQYFGPGTRLTVT.

The chain links TRBV9 to TRBJ2-1; 8 nucleotides align to TRBD2. Per the germline V gene, CDR1 is SGDLS and CDR2 is YYNGEE. The CDR3 is made up of 17 amino acids. The J segment lost 3 bases and the V segment lost 2 bases, leaving 10 bases of the junction unmatched. The CDR3 loop reads CASSVKQSLAGYNEQFF. For the CDR3, the DNA is TGTGCCAGCAGCGTTAAACAGAGTCTAGCGGGCTACAATGAGCAGTTCTTC.

This chain connects TRBV27 to TRBJ2-7; D may be TRBD1 (6 bases). This CDR3 contains 15 residues. Germline loops: CDR1 MNHEY, CDR2 SMNVEV (reference sequence). Trimming stripped 6 bases from V and 0 bases from J, with 15 bases between. CDR3 DNA: TGTGCCAGCAGCCAAACAGGGCCCGACTCCTACGAGCAGTACGTC. It translates to CASSQTGPDSYEQYV.

J is TRBJ2-1 and V is TRBV5-1; 7 bases are shared with TRBD1. This CDR3 has 17 amino acids. J was trimmed by 8 bases and V by 4 bases; bases with no gene match: 18. Germline lookup yields CDR1 SGHRS and CDR2 YFSETQ. CDR3 DNA: TGCGCCAGCAGCCTAGTACCGGGACAGCGTGATCAAGATGAGCAGTTCTTC. Encoded protein: CASSLVPGQRDQDEQFF.

The J gene is TRBJ1-2, the V gene TRBV2; D unresolved. The CDR3 contains 10 residues. With 3 bases removed from V and 8 bases from J, the gap between germline ends came to 4 bases. CDR1 is SNHLY and CDR2 is FYNNEI in the germline V gene. The CDR3 region has the DNA TGTGCCAGCAGTGACAGGGGCTACACCTTC. As protein: CASSDRGYTF.

This chain connects TRBV2 to TRBJ1-5; D possibly corresponds to TRBD1 (5 bases). The CDR3 is made up of 16 amino acids. Deletions cut 4 bases from V and 2 bases from J, with 15 bases between. The V gene's germline CDR1 is SNHLY and CDR2 FYNNEI. The CDR3 reads CASSAVGSRGNQPQHF. CDR3 nucleotide sequence: TGTGCCAGCAGTGCTGTTGGCAGCAGGGGCAATCAGCCCCAGCATTTT. Full variable domain (rest looked up from reference TRBV2 and TRBJ1-5): EPEVTQTPSHQVTQMGQEVILRCVPISNHLYFYWYRQILGQKVEFLVSFYNNEISEKSEIFDDQFSVERPDGSNFTLKIRSTKLEDSAMYFCASSAVGSRGNQPQHFGDGTRLSIL.

V gene TRBV5-1 combines with J gene TRBJ2-7; D unresolved. The CDR3 totals 14 residues. With 0 bases removed from V and 2 bases from J, the gap between germline ends came to 9 bases. Germline assignment: CDR1 SGHRS and CDR2 YFSETQ. The CDR3 here is CASSLAGSTYEQYV. As DNA, the CDR3 is TGCGCCAGCAGCTTGGCCGGGTCCACCTACGAGCAGTACGTC.

This clone was seen only once. V is TRBV5-6 and J is TRBJ2-7, with D perhaps TRBD2 (6 bases). CDR3 size: 15 residues. V was clipped by 4 bases and J by 0 bases, with 14 bases between them. Germline CDR1 SGHDT, CDR2 YYEEEE. CDR3 in DNA: TGTGCCAGCAGCCTAAACGGACTATCCTCCTACGAGCAGTACTTC. Its translation: CASSLNGLSSYEQYF.

The chain employs TRBV19 and TRBJ2-7; the D gene is possibly TRBD1 (5 bases). Germline V gives CDR1 LNHDA, CDR2 SQIVND (reference sequence). Trimming cost V 7 bases and J 0 bases, with 13 bases left between them. The CDR3 is made up of 14 amino acids. DNA of the CDR3: TGTGCCAGTATGATGGGGCCTCACTCCTACGAGCAGTACTTC. Protein sequence: CASMMGPHSYEQYF. Full variable domain (rest looked up from reference TRBV19 and TRBJ2-7): DGGITQSPKYLFRKEGQNVTLSCEQNLNHDAMYWYRQDPGQGLRLIYYSQIVNDFQKGDIAEGYSVSREKKESFPLTVTSAQKNPTAFYLCASMMGPHSYEQYFGPGTRLTVT.

The chain combines TRBV7-9 with TRBJ2-2; D gene uncertain. Trimming shortened V by 2 bases and J by 3 bases, and 7 bases separated the two germline ends. From germline, CDR1 is SEHNR and CDR2 FQNEAQ (reference sequence). The CDR3 sequence is 14 residues long. DNA for the CDR3: TGTGCCAGCAGCTTATCGTCTTACACCGGGGAGCTGTTTTTT. Translation: CASSLSSYTGELFF.

V gene TRBV19 combines with J gene TRBJ2-7; possible D gene TRBD2, 6 bases. V lost 5 bases and J 0 bases, leaving 17 bases between the germline ends. CDR1 LNHDA and CDR2 SQIVND come from the germline V gene (reference sequence). This CDR3 spans 16 amino acids. CDR3 in DNA: TGTGCCAGTAGTCCCTTTGGAAGGCGGGGCTCCTACGAGCAGTACTTC. Amino acids: CASSPFGRRGSYEQYF.

The CDR3 sequence is CASSESPKSYEQYF. In DNA form, the CDR3 reads TGTGCCAGCAGTGAAAGCCCAAAAAGCTACGAGCAGTACTTC. The gene calls are TRBV6-1 and TRBJ2-7; unclear D gene. The CDR3 length is 14 residues. Trimming took 2 bases from V and 3 from J, leaving 11 bases between them. CDR1 is MNHNS, CDR2 SASEGT, per germline.

The CDR3 is CASSRTEGGPDTQYF. CDR3 nucleotide sequence: TGCGCCAGCAGCCGGACAGAAGGGGGCCCAGATACGCAGTATTTT. The chain couples TRBV4-1 to TRBJ2-3, with 7 positions matching TRBD1. V lost 4 bases, J lost 4 bases, and 8 bases stayed unmatched. Germline CDR1 and CDR2: MGHRA and YSYEKL. CDR3 length equals 15 residues.

The J gene is TRBJ1-1, the V gene TRBV29-1, with unresolved D. This CDR3 contains 12 residues. The V end was cut by 2 bases, the J end by 1 base, with 5 bases between. The germline gives CDR1 SQVTM, CDR2 ANQGSEA. CDR3 sequence (DNA): TGCAGCGTTGAACCGGGGAACACTGAAGCTTTCTTT. Its translation: CSVEPGNTEAFF. Full variable domain (rest looked up from reference TRBV29-1 and TRBJ1-1): SAVISQKPSRDICQRGTSLTIQCQVDSQVTMMFWYRQQPGQSLTLIATANQGSEATYESGFVIDKFPISRPNLTFSTLTVSNMSPEDSSIYLCSVEPGNTEAFFGQGTRLTVV.

The chain links TRBV30 to TRBJ2-3; D is possibly TRBD1 (6 bases). Trimming shortened V by 4 bases and J by 2 bases, and 13 bases separated the two germline ends. This CDR3 region has 14 residues. Germline CDR1 reads GTSNPN; CDR2 reads SVGIG (reference sequence). The CDR3, as DNA: TGTGCCTGGAACAGGGAGACAAACACAGATACGCAGTATTTT. Its translation is CAWNRETNTDTQYF.

The genes are TRBV5-6 and TRBJ1-5; no firm D call. V was shortened by 1 base and J by 3 bases, with 2 bases between the two germline ends. Germline-derived CDR1 and CDR2 are SGHDT and YYEEEE. The CDR3 has 12 residues. CDR3 in amino acids: CASSLYNQPQHF. In nucleotides, the CDR3 is TGTGCCAGCAGCTTGTACAATCAGCCCCAGCATTTT.

V gene TRBV13 combines with J gene TRBJ2-3; 9 nucleotides match TRBD2. V was pared by 1 base and J by 2 bases, with 4 bases of the junction left unmatched. CDR1 and CDR2 (germline): PRHDT, FYEKMQ (reference sequence). The CDR3 loop spans 16 amino acids. The CDR3 reads CASSLEASGNTDTQYF. The CDR3 coding sequence is TGTGCCAGCAGCTTAGAGGCTAGCGGGAACACAGATACGCAGTATTTT.